A selection of T cell receptor beta chains follows, all from one sample in a study of blood T cells in healthy people across ages. In TCRdb, the 5' RACE reads were re-called with MiXCR into one record per CDR3 protein. The sample yields roughly 500,000 distinct CDR3 sequences, about 24% seen once. This same sample was also part of a study on T cells of mothers and their children.

Sequenced: blood. The receptor set was obtained from a boy aged 10-17 years in good health. CDR3s include the opening cysteine and the closing phenylalanine or tryptophan. A D gene is named only where the DNA matches it firmly. The size of a clone is reported for some rows only, either as once, few or many, or as a class for expanded clones.

d_gene	abundance	v_gene	j_gene	CDR3aa	CDR3nt
.	.	TRBV29-1	TRBJ1-2	CSVTEGGGYSF	TGCAGCGTTACGGAGGGAGGTGGCTACTCCTTC
.	.	TRBV29-1	TRBJ1-2	CSVLLAMGYGYTF	TGCAGCGTCCTTCTGGCCATGGGCTATGGCTACACCTTC
.	.	TRBV7-2	TRBJ2-7	CASSLDGGGLSYEQYF	TGTGCCAGCAGCTTAGACGGTGGAGGACTGTCCTACGAGCAGTACTTC
TRBD2	.	TRBV20-1	TRBJ2-1	CSARGLAGGSSYNEQFF	TGCAGTGCTAGGGGGTTAGCGGGAGGGTCCTCCTACAATGAGCAGTTCTTC
.	.	TRBV7-2	TRBJ2-1	CASSLAGSARRNEQFF	TGTGCCAGCAGCTTAGCAGGGTCCGCCCGACGTAATGAGCAGTTCTTC
.	many	TRBV7-3	TRBJ1-6	CASSHWRGMVNSPLHF	TGTGCCAGCAGCCACTGGCGGGGGATGGTAAATTCACCCCTCCACTTT
TRBD1	few	TRBV7-2	TRBJ1-1	CASTYQRQGEAFF	TGTGCCAGCACCTACCAACGACAGGGAGAAGCTTTCTTT
.	few	TRBV20-1	TRBJ1-4	CSARDQATNEKLFF	TGCAGTGCTAGAGATCAGGCAACTAATGAAAAACTGTTTTTT
TRBD1	.	TRBV12-3/TRBV12-4	TRBJ1-4	CASSCQGAPNEKLFF	TGTGCCAGCAGTTGCCAGGGGGCGCCTAATGAAAAACTGTTTTTT
TRBD2	.	TRBV20-1	TRBJ2-3	CSARDASGSLSTDTQYF	TGCAGTGCTAGAGATGCTAGCGGGAGTCTTAGTACAGATACGCAGTATTTT
.	many	TRBV15	TRBJ2-5	CATSRDLTGNQETQYF	TGTGCCACCAGCAGAGATCTAACCGGAAATCAAGAGACCCAGTACTTC
.	.	TRBV20-1	TRBJ2-1	CSASREASYNEQFF	TGCAGTGCTAGCAGGGAAGCCTCCTACAATGAGCAGTTCTTC
.	.	TRBV2	TRBJ2-7	CASRTGEHEQYF	TGTGCCAGCAGGACAGGAGAACACGAGCAGTACTTC
.	few	TRBV20-1	TRBJ1-1	CSAERAGLNTEAFF	TGCAGTGCCGAGAGGGCGGGGTTGAACACTGAAGCTTTCTTT
.	.	TRBV7-2	TRBJ2-1	CASSPHGRGALNEQFF	TGTGCCAGCAGCCCACACGGACGGGGGGCCCTCAATGAGCAGTTCTTC
TRBD1	.	TRBV18	TRBJ2-1	CASSPGQIYNEQFF	TGTGCCAGCTCACCGGGACAGATCTACAATGAGCAGTTCTTC
.	few	TRBV29-1	TRBJ2-3	CSVEGGATDTQYF	TGCAGCGTTGAAGGGGGCGCGACAGATACGCAGTATTTT
.	once	TRBV5-1	TRBJ2-3	CASSPTGAEDTQYF	TGCGCCAGCAGCCCCACGGGGGCTGAAGATACGCAGTATTTT
.	many	TRBV7-2	TRBJ2-1	CASSLAGRSYNEQFF	TGTGCCAGCAGCTTAGCCGGACGCTCCTACAATGAGCAGTTCTTC
.	.	TRBV11-3	TRBJ1-3	CASSLGTGSSSGNTIYF	TGTGCCAGCAGCTTAGGCACGGGGAGCTCGTCTGGAAACACCATATATTTT
TRBD1	.	TRBV25-1	TRBJ2-2	CASSGLGTGDTGELFF	TGTGCCAGCAGTGGCCTCGGGACAGGGGACACCGGGGAGCTGTTTTTT
.	few	TRBV12-3/TRBV12-4	TRBJ2-5	CASTQGGRTRWTQYF	TGTGCCAGCACCCAAGGGGGACGTACAAGATGGACCCAGTACTTC
TRBD1	few	TRBV20-1	TRBJ1-5	CSADAGTGDQPQHF	TGCAGTGCGGACGCCGGGACAGGGGATCAGCCCCAGCATTTT
.	.	TRBV12-3/TRBV12-4	TRBJ1-1	CASKRDLGTEAFF	TGTGCCAGCAAGCGGGACTTAGGCACTGAAGCTTTCTTT
.	.	TRBV4-1	TRBJ1-4	CASSLTPRSMNEKLFF	TGCGCCAGCAGCCTAACTCCCCGTTCCATGAATGAAAAACTGTTTTTT
.	few	TRBV20-1	TRBJ1-2	CSARVGRDYGYTF	TGCAGTGCTAGAGTCGGCAGGGACTATGGCTACACCTTC
.	few	TRBV12-3/TRBV12-4	TRBJ2-4	CASMEDNENIQYF	TGTGCCAGCATGGAGGACAATGAAAACATTCAGTACTTC
TRBD2	once	TRBV19	TRBJ2-7	CASRIAGTSYEQYF	TGTGCCAGTAGGATAGCGGGGACCTCCTACGAGCAGTACTTC
TRBD1	few	TRBV28	TRBJ1-2	CASGDRDYGYTF	TGTGCCAGCGGGGACAGGGACTATGGCTACACCTTC
TRBD1	.	TRBV5-5	TRBJ1-1	CASSLTGGDLTEAFF	TGTGCCAGCAGCTTGACAGGGGGGGACCTCACTGAAGCTTTCTTT
.	.	TRBV5-1	TRBJ2-7	CASSLFEGSYEQYF	TGCGCCAGCAGCTTGTTTGAGGGTTCCTACGAGCAGTACTTC
.	.	TRBV7-2	TRBJ2-5	CASSLLGIQETQYF	TGTGCCAGCAGCTTACTTGGGATCCAAGAGACCCAGTACTTC
.	few	TRBV24-1	TRBJ2-7	CATSTGNYEQYF	TGTGCCACCAGTACAGGGAACTACGAGCAGTACTTC
TRBD1	.	TRBV6-2/TRBV6-3	TRBJ2-7	CAGQQGAYEQYF	TGTGCCGGTCAACAGGGGGCCTACGAGCAGTACTTC
.	once	TRBV7-8	TRBJ1-2	CASRRSLDSTAPYGYTF	TGTGCCAGCAGGCGAAGCTTAGATAGTACAGCACCCTATGGCTACACCTTC
TRBD2	.	TRBV9	TRBJ2-3	CASSPRSGGRGTDTQYF	TGTGCCAGCAGCCCACGTTCCGGCGGGAGAGGCACAGATACGCAGTATTTT
.	few	TRBV19	TRBJ2-1	CASSIDYQYNEQFF	TGTGCCAGTAGTATAGACTACCAATACAATGAGCAGTTCTTC
.	once	TRBV6-6	TRBJ1-5	CASSSGLLTGSNQPQHF	TGTGCCAGCAGCTCGGGACTCCTGACGGGAAGCAATCAGCCCCAGCATTTT
.	.	TRBV20-1	TRBJ1-1	CSAICFCEVTEAFF	TGCAGTGCTATTTGTTTTTGTGAGGTAACTGAAGCTTTCTTT
.	many	TRBV5-1	TRBJ1-1	CASSLDRMNTEAFF	TGCGCCAGCAGCCTGGACCGGATGAACACTGAAGCTTTCTTT
TRBD2	few	TRBV7-2	TRBJ2-7	CASSLWGTSGSYEQYF	TGTGCCAGCAGCTTATGGGGCACTAGCGGGAGCTACGAGCAGTACTTC
TRBD1	.	TRBV12-3/TRBV12-4	TRBJ2-1	CASSFSGTGAYNEQFF	TGTGCCAGCAGTTTTTCCGGGACAGGGGCCTACAACGAGCAGTTCTTC
.	.	TRBV7-2	TRBJ2-7	CASSLDPAAEGYEQYF	TGTGCCAGCAGCTTAGACCCCGCAGCGGAGGGGTACGAGCAGTACTTC
.	few	TRBV6-1	TRBJ2-7	CASTDLAVGLGSYEQYF	TGTGCCAGCACTGACCTAGCAGTGGGGCTCGGGTCCTACGAGCAGTACTTC
.	few	TRBV20-1	TRBJ1-1	CSAREQGWTEAFF	TGCAGTGCCCGGGAACAGGGTTGGACTGAAGCTTTCTTT
.	few	TRBV5-6	TRBJ2-5	CASSRPGGGETQYF	TGTGCCAGCAGCCGTCCTGGAGGGGGGGAGACCCAGTACTTC
TRBD1	few	TRBV5-6	TRBJ1-4	CASSSEGQENEKLFF	TGTGCCAGCAGCTCTGAGGGACAGGAAAATGAAAAACTGTTTTTT
TRBD2	.	TRBV29-1	TRBJ2-1	CSVRRLAGDNEQFF	TGCAGCGTTCGTCGACTAGCGGGGGACAATGAGCAGTTCTTC
.	few	TRBV6-2/TRBV6-3	TRBJ2-5	CASSYSRREETQYF	TGTGCCAGCAGTTACTCGAGACGGGAAGAGACCCAGTACTTC
.	many	TRBV27	TRBJ2-5	CASSLGGGQETQYF	TGTGCCAGCAGTTTAGGGGGTGGCCAAGAGACCCAGTACTTC
.	once	TRBV5-8	TRBJ1-1	CASSLGQGGVTEAFF	TGTGCCAGCAGCTTGGGGCAGGGAGGAGTCACTGAAGCTTTCTTT
.	.	TRBV12-3/TRBV12-4	TRBJ2-7	CASLLGYEQYF	TGTGCCAGCCTTTTGGGGTACGAGCAGTACTTC
.	many	TRBV7-2	TRBJ2-1	CASSLASYNEQFF	TGTGCCAGCAGCTTAGCGTCCTACAATGAGCAGTTCTTC
TRBD2	.	TRBV29-1	TRBJ2-1	CSVRGLEGNNEQFF	TGCAGCGTTAGGGGACTAGAGGGGAACAATGAGCAGTTCTTC
.	.	TRBV6-2/TRBV6-3	TRBJ1-1	CASRRDLEAFF	TGTGCCAGCAGACGGGACTTAGAAGCTTTCTTT
.	.	TRBV9	TRBJ2-5	CASSAGTTETQYF	TGTGCCAGCAGCGCGGGAACGACAGAGACCCAGTACTTC
.	few	TRBV18	TRBJ2-4	CASSSKNIQYF	TGTGCCAGCTCATCTAAAAACATTCAGTACTTC